These 26 T cell receptor beta chains share one sample of origin, sequenced in a study of blood T cell repertoires in COVID-19. Here immunoSEQ multiplex PCR was the method, and the copy in TCRdb shows in-frame clones only, minus some. The top ten hold roughly a tenth of the sample, which has roughly 370,000 clones, 87% seen once. Sequenced input: PBMCs or T cells enriched from blood (not recorded which). The receptor set was obtained from a woman aged 50 to 65 who had recovered from COVID-19.

This sequence joins TRBV19 and TRBJ1-5, with TRBD1 identical over 12 bases. The germline gives CDR1 LNHDA, CDR2 SQIVND (reference sequence). Trimming at V came to 5 bases and at J to 4 bases, leaving 9 bases not matched to a gene. This CDR3 region has 17 residues. CDR3 DNA sequence: TGTGCCAGTAGTTTTCCCGGGACAGGGGGCTTAAATCAGCCCCAGCATTTT. This sequence encodes CASSFPGTGGLNQPQHF.

CDR3 sequence: CASSKPGQGQYF. The CDR3 DNA reads as TGCGCCAGCAGCAAACCCGGACAGGGTCAGTATTTT. This chain joins TRBV5-1 and TRBJ2-3; 8 bases map to TRBD1. The CDR3 is 12 amino acids. Germline V gene lookup returns CDR1 SGHRS and CDR2 YFSETQ. The V segment lost 4 bases and the J segment 12 bases; nucleotides outside the gene matches: 7.

The V call is TRBV6-5, the J call TRBJ1-1, with 8 bases aligning to TRBD1. The V and J ends lost 3 bases and 2 bases, in that order; junction bases with no gene match: 8. Germline V CDR1 and CDR2: MNHEY, SVGAGI. The CDR3 contains 16 residues. The CDR3 spells CASSYYSGTGNTEAFF. Here the CDR3 DNA reads TGTGCCAGCAGTTATTATTCTGGGACAGGTAACACTGAAGCTTTCTTT.

This chain joins TRBV5-6 and TRBJ1-2, with D possibly being TRBD1 (5 bases). The CDR3 has 15 residues. In germline, CDR1 is SGHDT, CDR2 YYEEEE. The V end lost 4 bases, the J end lost 4 bases, and 17 bases lay between the germline ends. CDR3 sequence reads: CASSREARRGYGYTF. CDR3 DNA sequence: TGTGCCAGCAGCCGGGAGGCCCGAAGGGGCTATGGCTACACCTTC.

This CDR3 is CASSRGQGVTEAFF. CDR3 DNA sequence: TGTGCCAGCAGCCGGGGACAGGGAGTAACTGAAGCTTTCTTT. The chain links TRBV6-2 or TRBV6-3 to TRBJ1-1; 9 nucleotides line up with TRBD1. CDR1 is MNHEY and CDR2 is SVGEGT in the germline V gene. Trimming at V came to 6 bases and at J to 5 bases, leaving 7 bases not matched to a gene. The CDR3 spans 14 residues.

The chain couples TRBV2 to TRBJ1-3; TRBD1 agrees at 10 bases. CDR3 length: 16 residues. The J segment lost 0 bases and the V segment lost 6 bases, leaving 5 bases of the junction unmatched. Germline V lookup: CDR1 SNHLY, CDR2 FYNNEI. This CDR3 reads CASRGDRGNSGNTIYF. CDR3 in DNA: TGTGCCAGCAGGGGGGACAGGGGAAACTCTGGAAACACCATATATTTT. The whole variable domain, remainder taken from reference TRBV2 and TRBJ1-3, is EPEVTQTPSHQVTQMGQEVILRCVPISNHLYFYWYRQILGQKVEFLVSFYNNEISEKSEIFDDQFSVERPDGSNFTLKIRSTKLEDSAMYFCASRGDRGNSGNTIYFGEGSWLTVV.

This clone was seen once. The chain links TRBV2 to TRBJ1-1, with 7 bases lining up with TRBD1. Germline V CDR1 and CDR2: SNHLY, FYNNEI. The CDR3 totals 14 residues. The V gene end was trimmed by 7 bases and the J gene end by 5 bases; junction bases not matched to a gene: 10. CDR3 sequence reads: CASTEGGGWTEAFF. CDR3 sequence (DNA): TGTGCCAGCACCGAAGGAGGGGGCTGGACTGAAGCTTTCTTT.

The CDR3: CASSFRGSTGELFF. The CDR3 coding sequence is TGTGCCAGCAGTTTTCGAGGGAGCACCGGGGAGCTGTTTTTT. V and J are TRBV27 and TRBJ2-2; D is perhaps TRBD2 (5 bases). From germline, CDR1 is MNHEY and CDR2 SMNVEV (reference sequence). There are 14 residues in the CDR3. V was shortened by 3 bases and J by 4 bases, with 9 bases between the two germline ends.

The V call is TRBV18, the J call TRBJ1-1; TRBD1 matches at 7 bases. CDR1 and CDR2 (germline): KGHSH, LQKENI. The CDR3 sequence is 13 residues long. With V trimmed by 3 bases and J by 5 bases, 3 bases remained unmatched. DNA for the CDR3: TGTGCCAGCTCACCGGACAGGACTACTGAAGCTTTCTTT. Protein sequence: CASSPDRTTEAFF.

The genes are TRBV30 and TRBJ1-2; D gene uncertain. Trimming left V 4 bases short and J 8 bases short, with 11 bases between. The CDR3 totals 11 residues. The V gene's germline CDR1 is GTSNPN and CDR2 SVGIG (reference sequence). The CDR3 is CAWKRRVGYTF. The CDR3 bases are TGTGCCTGGAAGAGACGGGTGGGCTACACCTTC.

The CDR3 loop reads CASRAGPGANVLTF. CDR3 nucleotides: TGTGCCAGTAGGGCAGGGCCTGGGGCCAACGTCCTGACTTTC. The chain recombines TRBV19 with TRBJ2-6; tentative D call: TRBD1 (5 bases). Germline V CDR1 and CDR2: LNHDA, SQIVND (reference sequence). V shed 6 bases and J shed 2 bases, with 8 bases lying between them. The CDR3 runs to 14 residues.

The table lists this clone with a few counts. DNA of the CDR3: TGTGCCAGCAGCCGGACAGCGTCCTACGAGCAGTACTTC. This gives the protein CASSRTASYEQYF. The chain links TRBV7-9 to TRBJ2-7; D perhaps matches TRBD1 (6 bases). Germline V gives CDR1 SEHNR, CDR2 FQNEAQ (reference sequence). Trimming took off 5 bases at V and 1 base at J, with 9 bases between the two ends. The CDR3 is made up of 13 amino acids.

As for this clone: The same CDR3 arises from other DNA sequences in this sample as well. The CDR3 nucleotides are TGTGCCAGCAGCCCCCGGACAGTTAAAGAGACCCAGTACTTC. Its translation is CASSPRTVKETQYF. The rearrangement joins TRBV7-2 to TRBJ2-5; TRBD1 might be the D (6 bases). The V end lost 5 bases, the J end lost 3 bases, and 13 bases lay between the germline ends. The CDR3 consists of 14 residues. Germline V gene sequence: CDR1 SGHTA, CDR2 FQGNSA.

The chain carries TRBV3-1 (or the pseudogene TRBV3-2) and TRBJ2-3; no clear D gene. The CDR3 runs to 15 residues. Trimming removed 1 base from V and 2 bases from J, with 10 bases in between. Germline-derived CDR1 and CDR2 are LGHDT and YNNKEL (reference sequence). CDR3 DNA sequence: TGTGCCAGCAGCCAAGCGAGTGTAATCACAGATACGCAGTATTTT. It is translated as CASSQASVITDTQYF.

The V call is TRBV5-4, the J call TRBJ2-3, with unresolved D. V was trimmed by 0 bases and J by 10 bases, leaving 9 bases between them. Per germline, CDR1 SGHNT and CDR2 YYREEE (reference sequence). This CDR3 contains 12 residues. This chain's CDR3 is CASSLGVSPQYF. CDR3 DNA: TGTGCCAGCAGCTTGGGCGTTTCTCCGCAGTATTTT.

The chain is built from TRBV20-1 and TRBJ1-2; D uncertain. The germline V and J ends were trimmed by 1 base and 7 bases, with 4 bases remaining between them. Germline V lookup: CDR1 DFQATT, CDR2 SNEGSKA (reference sequence). There are 10 residues in the CDR3. The CDR3 reads CSARGAGYTF. For the CDR3, the DNA is TGCAGTGCTAGAGGAGCTGGCTACACCTTC.

Only a few counts were recorded for this clone. The genes are TRBV28 and TRBJ2-1; D perhaps matches TRBD2 (7 bases). Trimming took 8 bases from V and 7 from J, leaving 18 bases between them. The CDR3 covers 14 residues. Germline V gives CDR1 MDHEN, CDR2 SYDVKM. In DNA, the CDR3 is TGTGCCAGCGGGGGCGGGGGCGAGGGGAATGAGCAGTTCTTC. As protein: CASGGGGEGNEQFF.

The DNA of the CDR3 is TGTGCCAGCAGTTACTCTATAGGGGACAGGAGCTATGGCTACACCTTC. It codes for CASSYSIGDRSYGYTF. The chain combines TRBV6-5 with TRBJ1-2; TRBD1 agrees at 8 bases. Germline CDR1 reads MNHEY; CDR2 reads SVGAGI. The CDR3 extends over 16 amino acids. V shed 0 bases and J 4 bases; nucleotides not matched to a gene: 7.

This clone was observed once. The sample has other DNA sequences that encode this CDR3 too. CDR3 in amino acids: CASSLTGTYGYTF. The CDR3 region has the DNA TGTGCCAGCAGCCTGACAGGGACCTATGGCTACACCTTC. The chain recombines TRBV27 with TRBJ1-2; 7 bases match TRBD1. CDR3 length equals 13 residues. Trimming took 6 bases from V and 4 from J; bases not matched to a gene: 5. Germline CDR1 MNHEY, CDR2 SMNVEV (reference sequence).

This chain links TRBV10-3 with TRBJ1-2, with D uncertain. Trimming left V 3 bases short and J 1 base short, with 9 bases between. Germline V lookup: CDR1 ENHRY, CDR2 SYGVKD. The CDR3 consists of 14 residues. CDR3 sequence (DNA): TGTGCCATCAGTGATCTCGGGAATAACTATGGCTACACCTTC. It codes for CAISDLGNNYGYTF.

The chain links TRBV7-9 to TRBJ1-1, with unresolved D. Germline V lookup: CDR1 SEHNR, CDR2 FQNEAQ (reference sequence). With 5 bases removed from V and 0 bases from J, the gap between germline ends came to 7 bases. The CDR3 runs 13 residues. This CDR3 is CASSISLNTEAFF. As DNA, the CDR3 is TGTGCCAGCAGCATTAGCCTGAACACTGAAGCTTTCTTT.

The rearrangement uses TRBV4-2 and TRBJ1-1, with D maybe TRBD1 (5 bases). V was cut by 0 bases and J by 4 bases, with 18 bases left in between. The CDR3 covers 17 residues. Germline loops: CDR1 LGHNA, CDR2 YNFKEQ. CDR3 sequence (DNA): TGTGCCAGCAGCCAAGATCTCGGGGTCCTGGGGGGCACTGAAGCTTTCTTT. Its protein product is CASSQDLGVLGGTEAFF.

The chain joins TRBV28 to TRBJ2-1; TRBD2 is a possible D gene (6 bases). The CDR3 is 16 amino acids. Germline loops: CDR1 MDHEN, CDR2 SYDVKM. V shed 6 bases and J shed 0 bases, with 15 bases lying between them. This chain's CDR3 is CASRTGLQSSYNEQFF. The CDR3 DNA is TGTGCCAGCAGAACGGGACTCCAGAGCTCCTACAATGAGCAGTTCTTC.

The V and J genes are TRBV29-1 and TRBJ1-2; 7 bases are a match to TRBD1. V trimming: 2 bases; J trimming: 2 bases; junction bases outside the gene matches: 2. Germline V gene lookup returns CDR1 SQVTM and CDR2 ANQGSEA. The CDR3 has 13 amino acids. The CDR3 loop reads CSVENRGNYGYTF. CDR3 DNA sequence: TGCAGCGTTGAAAACAGGGGCAACTATGGCTACACCTTC.

This chain connects TRBV18 to TRBJ1-5; TRBD1 might be the D (5 bases). Deletions cut 3 bases from V and 2 bases from J, with 20 bases between. CDR3 size: 18 residues. Germline CDR1 and CDR2: KGHSH and LQKENI. CDR3 coding DNA: TGTGCCAGCTCACCGTCCAGGGTAAGCTTGTCGGGCAATCAGCCCCAGCATTTT. Protein: CASSPSRVSLSGNQPQHF.

V and J are TRBV7-6 and TRBJ2-5, with D possibly TRBD1 on 5 matching bases. Germline V gene lookup returns CDR1 SGHVS and CDR2 FNYEAQ. The germline V and J ends were trimmed by 3 bases and 7 bases, with 12 bases remaining between them. There are 13 residues in the CDR3. CDR3 DNA sequence: TGTGCCAGCAGCTTTGCGGACAAGGCGACCCAGTACTTC. Translating it yields CASSFADKATQYF.